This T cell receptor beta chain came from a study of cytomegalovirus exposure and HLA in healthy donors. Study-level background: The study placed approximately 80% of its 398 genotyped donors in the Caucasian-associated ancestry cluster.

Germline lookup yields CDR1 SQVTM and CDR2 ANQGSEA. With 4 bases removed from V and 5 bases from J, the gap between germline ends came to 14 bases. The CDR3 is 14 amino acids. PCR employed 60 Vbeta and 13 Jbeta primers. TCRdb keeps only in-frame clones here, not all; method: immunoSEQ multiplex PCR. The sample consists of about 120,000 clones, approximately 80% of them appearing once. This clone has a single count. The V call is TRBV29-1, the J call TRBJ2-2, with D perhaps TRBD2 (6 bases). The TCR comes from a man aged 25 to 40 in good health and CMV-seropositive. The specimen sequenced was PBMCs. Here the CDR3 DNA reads TGCAGCGTTGGGGGTGCGGGGAAGACCGGGGAGCTGTTTTTT. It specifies CSVGGAGKTGELFF.